This entry lists 21 T cell receptor beta chains sequenced from one sample in a study of cytomegalovirus exposure and HLA in healthy donors. PCR amplification relied on 60 Vbeta primers (plus 13 Jbeta primers). Clones were sequenced by immunoSEQ multiplex PCR, and TCRdb holds only the in-frame ones, with some missing. The sample lists 150,000 to 180,000 clones, roughly 72% occurring once. The sequencing sample was made of PBMCs. The receptors come from a young man in good health and CMV-seronegative.

The chain has TRBV7-7 and TRBJ2-5, with TRBD2 matching 12 bases. The CDR3 sequence is 17 residues long. V was pared by 2 bases and J by 5 bases, with 9 bases of the junction left unmatched. CDR1 SSHAT and CDR2 FNYEAQ come from the germline V gene (reference sequence). CDR3 protein: CASSLRPFGLAGETQYF. The CDR3 coding sequence is TGTGCCAGCAGCTTACGCCCCTTCGGACTAGCGGGGGAGACCCAGTACTTC.

Only a few counts were recorded for this clone. The V call is TRBV6-4, the J call TRBJ2-1, with TRBD2 matching over 11 bases. Germline trimming cut 4 bases from V and 8 bases from J; bases unmatched to any gene: 7. The CDR3 runs to 15 residues. Germline loops: CDR1 MRHNA, CDR2 SNTAGT. The CDR3 spells CASSVLAGGTHEQFF. The DNA for the CDR3 is TGTGCCAGCAGTGTTCTAGCGGGGGGCACGCATGAGCAGTTCTTC.

This clone was observed a single time. V and J are TRBV14 and TRBJ2-3; TRBD1 aligns across 7 bases. Trimming took 0 bases from V and 4 from J; bases not matched to a gene: 19. This CDR3 has 20 amino acids. Looked up from germline, CDR1 is SGHDN and CDR2 is FVKESK. The CDR3 region is CASSQDSAGLRYRGADTQYF. The CDR3, as DNA: TGTGCCAGCAGCCAAGATTCAGCAGGGCTACGGTACAGGGGAGCAGATACGCAGTATTTT.

This clone was seen a handful of times. The chain employs TRBV7-2 and TRBJ2-1; 8 bases match TRBD1. CDR3 length: 15 amino acids. The germline V gene encodes CDR1 SGHTA and CDR2 FQGNSA. Trimming at V came to 1 base and at J to 4 bases, leaving 3 bases not matched to a gene. CDR3 in amino acids: CASSLVQGVYNEQFF. The DNA for the CDR3 is TGTGCCAGCAGCTTAGTACAGGGGGTATACAATGAGCAGTTCTTC.

The J gene is TRBJ2-2, the V gene TRBV7-6, with D perhaps TRBD1 (5 bases). Germline CDR1 SGHVS, CDR2 FNYEAQ. CDR3 length equals 13 residues. V gave up 5 bases and J gave up 6 bases, with 10 bases separating them. As DNA, the CDR3 is TGTGCCAGCAGCAAGACAGTTGCCGGGGAGCTGTTTTTT. This gives the protein CASSKTVAGELFF.

This clone was picked up a small number of times. One junction end disagrees with the germline gene, perhaps due to a read error. CDR3 bases: TGTGCCAGCAGCGCGGACAGGGGGCTTGGCTACCCCTTC. Translated, it gives CASSADRGLGYPF. The V call is TRBV7-2, the J call TRBJ1-2; 11 nucleotides line up with TRBD1. CDR1 and CDR2 (germline): SGHTA, FQGNSA. The CDR3 runs to 13 residues.

This clone was recorded a few times. J is TRBJ2-2 and V is TRBV7-6; TRBD1 matches 7 bases. The V gene's germline CDR1 is SGHVS and CDR2 FNYEAQ. The CDR3 runs to 13 residues. Trimming removed 5 bases from V and 6 bases from J; junction bases left unmatched: 3. CDR3 residues: CASSPDRAGELFF. The CDR3 DNA reads TGTGCCAGCAGCCCCGACAGGGCCGGGGAGCTGTTTTTT.

A few counts support this clone. The chain has TRBV28 and TRBJ2-1; 10 bases map to TRBD1. The V gene end was trimmed by 9 bases and the J gene end by 7 bases; junction bases not matched to a gene: 12. Germline V gives CDR1 MDHEN, CDR2 SYDVKM. The CDR3 runs 15 residues. CDR3 bases: TGTGCCAGTGAGCCCGGGACAGGGGCAGGTAATGAGCAGTTCTTC. It codes for CASEPGTGAGNEQFF. The complete variable domain, with remaining parts taken from reference TRBV28 and TRBJ2-1, reads DVKVTQSSRYLVKRTGEKVFLECVQDMDHENMFWYRQDPGLGLRLIYFSYDVKMKEKGDIPEGYSVSREKKERFSLILESASTNQTSMYLCASEPGTGAGNEQFFGPGTRLTVL.

Of note for this clone: The junction and the germline gene differ at one end; a read error may be behind it. The gene calls are TRBV7-2 and TRBJ1-6, with 7 bases fitting TRBD1. CDR1 is SGHTA and CDR2 is FQGNSA in the germline V gene. The length of the CDR3 is 15 residues. The CDR3 loop reads CASSSDRVGESPPHF. CDR3 sequence (DNA): TGTGCCAGCAGCTCAGACAGGGTCGGAGAATCACCCCCCCACTTT.

V gene TRBV19 combines with J gene TRBJ1-1; weak D call: TRBD1 (5 bases). The germline V gene has CDR1 LNHDA and CDR2 SQIVND (reference sequence). V was shortened by 1 base and J by 3 bases, with 9 bases between the two germline ends. The CDR3 is made up of 14 amino acids. CDR3 sequence (DNA): TGTGCCAGTAGTATAGTTGAAGGGGACACTGAAGCTTTCTTT. It codes for CASSIVEGDTEAFF.

The chain uses TRBV5-1 and TRBJ2-1; 10 nucleotides align to TRBD2. CDR1 is SGHRS, CDR2 YFSETQ, per germline. Trimming removed 3 bases from V and 4 bases from J; junction bases left unmatched: 7. This CDR3 is 16 amino acids long. In DNA, the CDR3 is TGCGCCAGCAGCTCCAGCGGGGGGGCCGGTTACAATGAGCAGTTCTTC. Translating gives CASSSSGGAGYNEQFF.

The J gene is TRBJ2-3, the V gene TRBV28; 13 bases fit TRBD2. Germline-derived CDR1 and CDR2 are MDHEN and SYDVKM. This CDR3 region has 15 residues. V dropped 6 bases and J dropped 7; count of bases not matched to a gene: 7. CDR3 residues: CASSKLAGGVNTQYF. As DNA, the CDR3 is TGTGCCAGCAGCAAACTAGCGGGGGGGGTAAATACGCAGTATTTT.

The rearrangement uses TRBV2 and TRBJ1-6; 7 nucleotides align to TRBD1. The CDR3 extends over 13 amino acids. In germline, CDR1 is SNHLY, CDR2 FYNNEI. V trimming: 7 bases; J trimming: 9 bases; junction bases outside the gene matches: 6. The CDR3 sequence is CASMGQGVSPLHF. In nucleotides, the CDR3 is TGTGCCAGCATGGGGCAGGGGGTTTCACCCCTCCACTTT.

The rearrangement links TRBV7-6 to TRBJ2-5; 9 positions agree with TRBD2. Germline V gives CDR1 SGHVS, CDR2 FNYEAQ. V lost 5 bases, J lost 4 bases, and 11 bases stayed unmatched. This CDR3 spans 16 amino acids. The CDR3 nucleotides read TGTGCCAGCAGCCCTCTCGCTAGCGGGGCAGGAGAGACCCAGTACTTC. It yields the protein CASSPLASGAGETQYF.

This CDR3 is CASSLRGGKETQYF. DNA of the CDR3: TGTGCCAGCAGCTTAAGGGGGGGGAAAGAGACCCAGTACTTC. This sequence joins TRBV7-6 and TRBJ2-5; the D gene is possibly TRBD2 (7 bases). Germline V lookup: CDR1 SGHVS, CDR2 FNYEAQ. CDR3 length equals 14 residues. V lost 2 bases to trimming and J lost 3 bases, with 10 bases between them.

This rearrangement joins TRBV5-6 to TRBJ2-7; D may be TRBD2 (7 bases). The CDR3 extends over 16 amino acids. Deletions cut 2 bases from V and 4 bases from J, with 19 bases between. The germline V gene encodes CDR1 SGHDT and CDR2 YYEEEE. The CDR3 nucleotides read TGTGCCAGCAGCTTAGCTACAGGGCGGGGGATTTACGAGCAGTACTTC. It is translated as CASSLATGRGIYEQYF.

This clone was seen a few times. The chain joins TRBV15 to TRBJ2-3, with 14 bases fitting TRBD2. V gave up 2 bases and J gave up 3 bases; unmatched junction bases: 4. Germline CDR1 LNHNV, CDR2 YYDKDF (reference sequence). The CDR3 is 17 residues long. This CDR3 is CATSRPGTSGGTDTQYF. CDR3 nucleotides: TGTGCCACCAGCAGACCCGGGACTAGCGGGGGAACAGATACGCAGTATTTT.

This chain links TRBV6-1 with TRBJ2-7; 9 positions agree with TRBD1. CDR1 and CDR2 (germline): MNHNS, SASEGT. The junction had 1 base not matched to a gene; V was cut back by 1 base and J by 0 bases. This CDR3 has 15 residues. CDR3 loop: CASSEGQGVSYEQYF. CDR3 DNA: TGTGCCAGCAGTGAAGGACAGGGGGTCTCCTACGAGCAGTACTTC.

The CDR3 loop is CASSTDSSSNQPQHF. The DNA for the CDR3 is TGTGCCAGCAGTACGGACAGTTCCAGCAATCAGCCCCAGCATTTT. V is TRBV2 and J is TRBJ1-5, with a possible D match to TRBD1 (6 bases). This CDR3 contains 15 residues. The germline gives CDR1 SNHLY, CDR2 FYNNEI. V lost 5 bases to trimming and J lost 1 base, with 12 bases between them.

The chain carries TRBV19 and TRBJ2-7; no definite D call. The V and J ends lost 5 bases and 3 bases respectively, with 11 bases between them. CDR1 is LNHDA and CDR2 is SQIVND in the germline V gene (reference sequence). The CDR3 has 13 amino acids. The CDR3 sequence is CASSPGTVYEQYF. The CDR3 DNA reads as TGTGCCAGTAGTCCCGGTACCGTCTACGAGCAGTACTTC.

The chain employs TRBV18 and TRBJ2-5; D is undetermined. Germline lookup yields CDR1 KGHSH and CDR2 LQKENI. The length of the CDR3 is 13 residues. Between the trimmed V and J ends, which lost 3 bases and 5 bases, there was a span of 10 bases. CDR3 in DNA: TGTGCCAGCTCACCCCCGGTCTCGGAGACCCAGTACTTC. As protein: CASSPPVSETQYF.